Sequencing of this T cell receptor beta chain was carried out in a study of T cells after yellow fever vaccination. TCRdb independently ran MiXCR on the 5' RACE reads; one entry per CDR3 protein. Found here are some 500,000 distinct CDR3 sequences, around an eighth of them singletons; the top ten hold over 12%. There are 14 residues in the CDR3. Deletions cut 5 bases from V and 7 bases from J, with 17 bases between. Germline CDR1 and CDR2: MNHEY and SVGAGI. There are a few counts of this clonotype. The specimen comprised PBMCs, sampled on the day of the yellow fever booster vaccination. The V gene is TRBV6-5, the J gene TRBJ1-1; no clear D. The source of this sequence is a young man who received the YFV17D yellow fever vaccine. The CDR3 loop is CASSLDGGRVEAFF. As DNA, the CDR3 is TGTGCCAGCAGTCTCGACGGCGGTAGAGTTGAAGCTTTCTTT.